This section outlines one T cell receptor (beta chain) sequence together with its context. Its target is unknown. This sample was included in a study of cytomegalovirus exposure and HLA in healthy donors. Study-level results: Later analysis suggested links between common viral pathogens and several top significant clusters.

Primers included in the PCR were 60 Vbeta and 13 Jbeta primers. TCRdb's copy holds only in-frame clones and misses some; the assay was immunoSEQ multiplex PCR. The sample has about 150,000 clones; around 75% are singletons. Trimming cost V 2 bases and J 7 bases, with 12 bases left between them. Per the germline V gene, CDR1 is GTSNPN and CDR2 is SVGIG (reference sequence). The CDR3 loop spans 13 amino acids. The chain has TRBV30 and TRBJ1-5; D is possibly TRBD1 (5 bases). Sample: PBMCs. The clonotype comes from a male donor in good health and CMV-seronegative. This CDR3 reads CAWSPQGSQPQHF. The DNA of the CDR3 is TGTGCCTGGAGTCCCCAGGGTTCGCAGCCCCAGCATTTT.